This section outlines one T cell receptor (beta chain) sequence together with its context. What it recognizes is unknown. This specimen comes from a study of T cells expressing NK-cell markers. Whole-study context: Seropositivity for HCMV was found in most of the eight sequenced donors, with one seronegative. Findings and limits, study-wide: Dominant NKG2C+ clonotype frequencies of about 1.0-8% of CD8+ T cells were measured in roughly 6 donors.

Per the germline V gene, CDR1 is KGHSH and CDR2 is LQKENI. The CDR3 loop spans 16 amino acids. TCRdb processed the 5' RACE reads again and assigns one entry to each CDR3 protein, with no DNA. The sample yields about 400,000 distinct CDR3 sequences, of which the top ten take up about 10%. V and J are TRBV18 and TRBJ2-1; there is no DNA to check the TCRdb D call of TRBD1. What was sequenced was blood T cells: a sorted CD56 or NKG2C T cell subset, CD4+ or CD8+ T cells, or bulk PBMC T cells (not recorded which). The TCR originated in a woman between 50 and 59 years old in good health. This CDR3 reads CASSPGGLTGHNEQFF.